This TCR beta chain was identified in a study of blood T cell repertoires in COVID-19. Sequencing used immunoSEQ multiplex PCR; TCRdb keeps in-frame clones, though not all of them. The sample yields under 150,000 clones, 70% to 85% seen once. The TCR sequence derives from a human donor in a cohort sampled during active COVID-19. Sequenced material: peripheral blood.

In nucleotides, the CDR3 is TGTGCCAGCAGCAAAGTATCGGAGGGGGGGAATGGGGCCAACGTCCTGACTTTC. It specifies CASSKVSEGGNGANVLTF. The rearrangement links TRBV21-1 to TRBJ2-6; TRBD2 reflects the table's D call only, with no check against the DNA. TRBV21-1 is a pseudogene. The CDR3 is 18 amino acids.